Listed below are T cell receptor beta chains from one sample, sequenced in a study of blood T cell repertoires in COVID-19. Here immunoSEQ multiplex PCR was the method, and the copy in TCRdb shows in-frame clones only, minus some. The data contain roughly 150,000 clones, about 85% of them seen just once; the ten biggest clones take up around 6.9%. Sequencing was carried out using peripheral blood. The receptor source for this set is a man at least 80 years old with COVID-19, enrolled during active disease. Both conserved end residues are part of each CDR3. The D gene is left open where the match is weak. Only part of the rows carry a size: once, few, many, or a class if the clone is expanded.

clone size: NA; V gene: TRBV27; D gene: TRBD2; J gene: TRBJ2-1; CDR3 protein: CASSLAGAGQFF; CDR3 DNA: TGTGCCAGCAGTCTAGCGGGCGCGGGGCAGTTCTTC
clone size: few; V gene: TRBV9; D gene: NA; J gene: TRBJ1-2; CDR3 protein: CASSVGGGSIYGYTF; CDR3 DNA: TGTGCCAGCAGCGTAGGGGGAGGTTCTATCTATGGCTACACCTTC
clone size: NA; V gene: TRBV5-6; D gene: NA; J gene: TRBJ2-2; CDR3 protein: CASSYSSGDTGELFF; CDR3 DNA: TGTGCCAGCAGCTATTCCTCCGGGGACACCGGGGAGCTGTTTTTT
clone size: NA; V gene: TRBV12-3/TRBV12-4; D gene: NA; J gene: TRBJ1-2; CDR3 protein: CASSLSGNYGYTF; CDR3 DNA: TGTGCCAGCAGTTTGTCAGGGAACTATGGCTACACCTTC
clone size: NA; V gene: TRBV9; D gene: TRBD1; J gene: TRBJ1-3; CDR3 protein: CASSPRDRGNSGNTIYF; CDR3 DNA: TGTGCCAGCAGCCCACGGGACAGGGGGAACTCTGGAAACACCATATATTTT
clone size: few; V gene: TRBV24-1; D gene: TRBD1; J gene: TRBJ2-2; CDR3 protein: CATSDPLTGDTGELFF; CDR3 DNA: TGTGCCACCAGTGATCCCTTGACAGGGGATACCGGGGAGCTGTTTTTT
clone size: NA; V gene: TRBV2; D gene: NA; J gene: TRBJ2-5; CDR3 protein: CASLSQETQYF; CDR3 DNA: TGTGCCAGCTTGAGCCAAGAGACCCAGTACTTC
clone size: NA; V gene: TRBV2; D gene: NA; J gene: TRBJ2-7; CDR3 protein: CATGDSAYEQYF; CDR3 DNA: TGTGCCACCGGAGACTCAGCCTACGAGCAGTACTTC
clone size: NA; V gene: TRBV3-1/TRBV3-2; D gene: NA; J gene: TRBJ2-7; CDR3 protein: CASSPQGQVLSYEQYF; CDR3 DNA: TGTGCCAGCAGCCCTCAGGGGCAGGTGCTTTCCTACGAGCAGTACTTC
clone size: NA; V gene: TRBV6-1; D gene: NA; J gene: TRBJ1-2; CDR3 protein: CASSETSGVGYTF; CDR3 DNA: TGTGCCAGCAGTGAGACGTCAGGGGTGGGCTACACCTTC
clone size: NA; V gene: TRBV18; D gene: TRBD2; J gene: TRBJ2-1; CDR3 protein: CASSPAIAGLYNEQFF; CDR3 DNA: TGTGCCAGCTCACCAGCAATAGCGGGGCTTTACAATGAGCAGTTCTTC